The following is a T cell receptor beta chain sequence with its context. Antigen: not known. TCRdb keeps only in-frame clones here, not all; method: immunoSEQ multiplex PCR. The sample holds about 43,000 clones; about four fifths are singletons and the top ten take approximately 1.5%. This sample is drawn from a study of CD4 T cells in relation to SARS-CoV-2 and coronaviruses. Study summary: TCR beta CDR3s were sequenced after roughly nine-day antigen culture of PBMCs. Convalescent patients were fewer than ten males and 4 females; two were Hispanic. Broader study findings: In around 63% of donors, memory CD4+ clonotypes crossrecognized SARS-CoV-2 and at least one common cold coronavirus spike.

From germline, CDR1 is SNHLY and CDR2 FYNNEI. The germline V and J ends were trimmed by 4 bases and 2 bases, with 0 bases remaining between them. The CDR3 spans 11 residues. This TCR was sampled from an adult with COVID-19. V gene TRBV2 combines with J gene TRBJ2-1; D gene ambiguous. The sequenced sample was naive CD4+ T cells from PBMCs, cultured in vitro. The subset was: naive CD4+ T cells isolated by negative enrichment. The CDR3 here is CASSAYNEQFF. DNA for the CDR3: TGTGCCAGCAGTGCCTACAATGAGCAGTTCTTC.